The rows below give T cell receptor beta chains drawn from one sample of a study of cytomegalovirus exposure and HLA in healthy donors. Sequencing was performed with immunoSEQ multiplex PCR; in TCRdb, only in-frame clones are kept and a portion is missing. The sample records 200,000 to 300,000 clones, around 80% being singletons. Sequencing used PBMCs. These receptors came from a boy aged 5-17 years in good health and CMV-seronegative. Each CDR3 is given with its conserved first and last residue. A D gene is named only where the DNA matches it firmly. Clone size appears in some rows only: once, few, many, or a class for an expanded clone.

>NA|NA|TRBJ2-7|TRBV23-1|18
TGCGCCAGCAGTCAATCGATCTTCGCAGTTACGTTGTTTCGCGAGCAGTACTTC
CASSQSIFAVTLFREQYF
>few|NA|TRBJ1-2|TRBV2|12
TGTGCCAGCAGTGGACAGACCTATGGCTACACCTTC
CASSGQTYGYTF
>NA|NA|TRBJ1-2|TRBV25-1|12
TGTGCCAGCAGTAATATCGTCTATGGCTACACCTTC
CASSNIVYGYTF
>once|TRBD2|TRBJ2-7|TRBV2|15
TGTGCCAGCAGGGGGGGACTAGCGGGAACCTACGAGCAGTACTTC
CASRGGLAGTYEQYF
>NA|TRBD2|TRBJ2-7|TRBV11-3|14
TGTGCCAGCCAAGGAGCGGGGTACTCCTACGAGCAGTACTTC
CASQGAGYSYEQYF
>NA|TRBD2|TRBJ2-7|TRBV5-1|14
TGCGCCAGCAGCTCGGGACTAGCGGGGGGCCCATGCGACTTC
CASSSGLAGGPCDF
>NA|NA|TRBJ1-1|TRBV7-9|13
TGTGCCAGCAGCTTAGATAATTCGGGTGAAGCTTTCTTT
CASSLDNSGEAFF
>NA|NA|TRBJ2-3|TRBV27|15
TGTGCCAGCAGTTCCACCTTTCTATTCACAGATACGCAGTATTTT
CASSSTFLFTDTQYF
>NA|NA|TRBJ1-1|TRBV5-1|13
TGCGCCAGCAGCTTGGCAGCGGGGGGTGAAGCTTTCTTT
CASSLAAGGEAFF
>NA|TRBD1|TRBJ1-3|TRBV28|16
TGTGCCAGCAGTTTTGGGGACAGGATCTCTGGAAACACCATATATTTT
CASSFGDRISGNTIYF
>NA|NA|TRBJ2-1|TRBV11-3|15
TGTGCCAGCAGCTTACGGGCGGGCGGTTTCAATGAGCAGTTCTTC
CASSLRAGGFNEQFF
>NA|NA|TRBJ1-2|TRBV14|17
TGTGCCAGCAGCCAAGGGCGGAGACGAATGACTAACTATGGCTACACCTTC
CASSQGRRRMTNYGYTF
>NA|NA|TRBJ2-2|TRBV11-2|15
TGTGCCAGCAGCTTATCACAGGGATGGAACGGGGAGCTGTTTTTT
CASSLSQGWNGELFF
>NA|NA|TRBJ1-2|TRBV6-5|16
TGTGCCAGCAGTTACGATATAAGGACAGTTTCGTATGGCTACACCTTC
CASSYDIRTVSYGYTF
>NA|NA|TRBJ1-1|TRBV11-3|15
TGTGCCAGCAGCTTAGATACAGGGTATCGCGCTGAAGCTTTCTTT
CASSLDTGYRAEAFF
>NA|TRBD2|TRBJ2-3|TRBV11-2|19
TGTGCCAGCAGCCCCCTCGTAGCGGGGGGTTCCCGATCACACACTACGCAGTATTTT
CASSPLVAGGSRSHTTQYF
>NA|NA|TRBJ2-1|TRBV4-2|15
TGTGCCAGCAGCGCCAAGAGAATAGAATCTAATGAGCAGTTCTTC
CASSAKRIESNEQFF
>NA|TRBD1|TRBJ2-7|TRBV7-6|17
TGTGCCAGCAGCTCAAACCCCATGGGACAGTTCGCCTACGAGCAGTACTTC
CASSSNPMGQFAYEQYF
>few|TRBD1|TRBJ1-4|TRBV7-9|15
TGTGCCAGCAGCTTAGGCAGGGGGCGGAATGAAAAACTGTTTTTT
CASSLGRGRNEKLFF
>once|NA|TRBJ1-6|TRBV30|15
TGTGCCTGGAGTGTACAGACGGCGTATAATTCACCCCTCCACTTT
CAWSVQTAYNSPLHF
>NA|NA|TRBJ1-1|TRBV6-6|13
TGTGCCAGCACCCCCCGGGGGAGTACTGAAGCTTTCTTT
CASTPRGSTEAFF
>NA|NA|TRBJ2-2|TRBV9|16
TGTGCCAGCAGCCTACGACTAGACTCGAACACCGGGGAGCTGTTTTTT
CASSLRLDSNTGELFF
>NA|TRBD2|TRBJ2-2|TRBV6-6|15
TGTGCCAGCAGTTACAGCGGGAGGAGGTCCGGGGAGCTGTTTTTT
CASSYSGRRSGELFF
>NA|TRBD1|TRBJ1-2|TRBV29-1|15
TGCAGCGTTGCGCCACAGGGGAGAATAGGTTATGGCTACACCTTC
CSVAPQGRIGYGYTF
>NA|NA|TRBJ2-3|TRBV2|14
TGTGCCAGCAGAGGGTGGGAGTCTGCAGATACGCAGTATTTT
CASRGWESADTQYF
>NA|NA|TRBJ2-5|TRBV27|14
TGTGCCAGCAGTTTACCAGGACTTCCAGAGACCCAGTACTTC
CASSLPGLPETQYF
>few|TRBD1|TRBJ1-1|TRBV14|15
TGTGCCAGCAGCTGGTACAGGGGGCCTCTGGGTGAAGCTTTCTTT
CASSWYRGPLGEAFF
>NA|NA|TRBJ1-2|TRBV11-3|13
TGTGCCAGCAGCTTAGATGGGGCCTATGGCTACACCTTC
CASSLDGAYGYTF
>NA|TRBD1|TRBJ1-3|TRBV2|15
TGTGCCAGCAGCAGGACAGGGTACTCTGGAAACACCATATATTTT
CASSRTGYSGNTIYF
>NA|NA|TRBJ1-2|TRBV7-3|13
TGTGCCAGCAGCTTAGGACAAGTCTATGGCTACACCTTC
CASSLGQVYGYTF
>NA|TRBD1|TRBJ1-2|TRBV5-4|13
TGTGCCAGCAGCGTAGACAGGGGTGATGGCTACACCTTC
CASSVDRGDGYTF